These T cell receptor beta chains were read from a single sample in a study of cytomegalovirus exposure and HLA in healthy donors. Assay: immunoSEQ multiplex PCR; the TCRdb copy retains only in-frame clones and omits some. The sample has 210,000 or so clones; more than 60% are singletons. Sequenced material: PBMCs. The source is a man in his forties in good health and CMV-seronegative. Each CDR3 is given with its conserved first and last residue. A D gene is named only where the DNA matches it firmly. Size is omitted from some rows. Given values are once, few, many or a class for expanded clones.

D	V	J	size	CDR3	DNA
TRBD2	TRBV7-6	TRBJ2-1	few	CASSQSSGLAGVKGYNEQFF	TGTGCCAGCAGCCAGTCGTCGGGACTAGCGGGAGTCAAGGGCTACAATGAGCAGTTCTTC
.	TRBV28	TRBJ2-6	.	CASSPDWPIGANVLTF	TGTGCCAGCAGCCCCGACTGGCCCATTGGGGCCAACGTCCTGACTTTC
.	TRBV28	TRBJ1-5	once	CASSLYGDSNQPQHF	TGTGCCAGCAGTCTATACGGGGATAGCAATCAGCCCCAGCATTTT
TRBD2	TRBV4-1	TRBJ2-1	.	CASSRRGAGGQSEQFF	TGCGCCAGCAGCCGAAGGGGTGCGGGAGGGCAGAGTGAGCAGTTCTTC
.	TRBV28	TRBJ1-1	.	CASSRRDTVEAFF	TGTGCCAGCAGCCGCCGGGACACGGTTGAAGCTTTCTTT
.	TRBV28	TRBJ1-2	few	CASTPGYGYTF	TGTGCCAGCACCCCAGGCTATGGCTACACCTTC
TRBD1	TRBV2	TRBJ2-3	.	CASRKGQGVMGTDTQYF	TGTGCCAGCAGAAAAGGACAGGGAGTGATGGGGACAGATACGCAGTATTTT
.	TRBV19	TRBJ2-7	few	CASSIGRGSSYEQYF	TGTGCCAGTAGTATTGGTCGGGGGTCCTCCTACGAGCAGTACTTC
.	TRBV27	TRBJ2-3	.	CASSLGGGPTDTQYF	TGTGCCAGCAGTTTGGGGGGGGGCCCCACAGATACGCAGTATTTT
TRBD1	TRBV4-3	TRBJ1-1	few	CASSPRQGAETEAFF	TGCGCCAGCAGCCCCCGACAGGGGGCGGAGACTGAAGCTTTCTTT
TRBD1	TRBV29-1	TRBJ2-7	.	CSVTGQGGSYEQYF	TGCAGCGTAACGGGACAGGGCGGCTCCTACGAGCAGTACTTC
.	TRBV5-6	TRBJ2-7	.	CASSVLYEQYF	TGTGCCAGCAGCGTGCTATACGAGCAGTACTTC
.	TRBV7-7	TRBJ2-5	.	CASSWTNQETQYF	TGTGCCAGCAGCTGGACAAACCAAGAGACCCAGTACTTC
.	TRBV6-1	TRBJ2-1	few	CASTARGLGNNEQFF	TGTGCCAGCACCGCGAGAGGGCTTGGAAACAATGAGCAGTTCTTC
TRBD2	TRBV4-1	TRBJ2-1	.	CASSQQSGTSGKNEQFF	TGCGCCAGCAGCCAGCAATCCGGGACTAGCGGGAAAAATGAGCAGTTCTTC
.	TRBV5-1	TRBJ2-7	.	CASSSLGRAYEQYF	TGCGCCAGCAGCTCTCTCGGGAGAGCCTACGAGCAGTACTTC
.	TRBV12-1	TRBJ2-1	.	CASSFDSRIPYNEQFF	TGTGCCAGCAGCTTTGACTCGCGGATTCCCTACAATGAGCAGTTCTTC
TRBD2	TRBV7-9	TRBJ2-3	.	CASSPSSGVSFNTQYF	TGTGCCAGCAGCCCCAGTAGCGGGGTTTCATTTAATACGCAGTATTTT
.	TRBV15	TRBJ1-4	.	CATSRDGRSIGEKLFF	TGCGCCACCAGCAGAGATGGGAGGTCTATTGGTGAAAAACTGTTTTTT
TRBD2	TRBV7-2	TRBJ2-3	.	CASSYSPSGGATDTQYF	TGTGCCAGCAGCTACAGCCCCTCCGGGGGGGCCACAGATACGCAGTATTTT
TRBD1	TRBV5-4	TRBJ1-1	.	CASSLGQGRNTEAFF	TGTGCCAGCAGCTTGGGACAGGGGAGGAACACTGAAGCTTTCTTT
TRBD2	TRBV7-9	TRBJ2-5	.	CASSLPLFSGRDQETQYF	TGTGCCAGCAGCTTACCACTTTTTAGCGGGAGGGATCAAGAGACCCAGTACTTC
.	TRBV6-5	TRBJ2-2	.	CASRLTPGGTGELFF	TGTGCCAGCAGACTTACACCCGGGGGCACCGGGGAGCTGTTTTTT
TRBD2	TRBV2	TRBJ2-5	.	CAIGLAGIQETQYF	TGTGCCATCGGACTAGCGGGTATACAAGAGACCCAGTACTTC
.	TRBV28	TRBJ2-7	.	CASSLRGSRKEQYF	TGTGCCAGCAGTTTAAGGGGATCGAGGAAAGAGCAGTACTTC